The count of the clone carrying this T cell receptor beta chain is one. Germline V gene data show CDR1 as LGHNA and CDR2 as YSLEER. CDR3 length: 16 residues. V gave up 0 bases and J gave up 0 bases, with 9 bases separating them. Measured with immunoSEQ multiplex PCR; TCRdb has only the in-frame clones, and not every one. The sample carries a few million clones, more than 80% recorded once. This sample was taken from a study of shared clonotypes between healthy human individuals. This clonotype originated in a young man in good health. The specimen sequenced was naive CD4+ T cells sorted from blood. Subset here: CD45RA+ positively selected. The rearrangement links TRBV4-3 to TRBJ1-3, with D hard to call. CDR3 region: CASSQDWAYSGNTIYF. DNA of the CDR3: TGCGCCAGCAGCCAAGATTGGGCCTACTCTGGAAACACCATATATTTT.